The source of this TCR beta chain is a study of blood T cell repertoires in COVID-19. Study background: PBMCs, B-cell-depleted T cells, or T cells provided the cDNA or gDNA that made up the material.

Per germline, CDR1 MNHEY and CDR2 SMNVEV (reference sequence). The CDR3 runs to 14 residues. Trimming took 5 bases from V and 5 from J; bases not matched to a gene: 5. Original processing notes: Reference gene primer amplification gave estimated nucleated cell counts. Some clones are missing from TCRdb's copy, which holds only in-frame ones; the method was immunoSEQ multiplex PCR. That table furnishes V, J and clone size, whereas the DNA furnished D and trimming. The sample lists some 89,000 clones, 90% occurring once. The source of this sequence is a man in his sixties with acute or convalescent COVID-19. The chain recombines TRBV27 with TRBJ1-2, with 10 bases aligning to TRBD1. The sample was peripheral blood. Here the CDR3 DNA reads TGTGCCAGCAGTACAGGGACAGGGGCGTATGGCTACACCTTC. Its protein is CASSTGTGAYGYTF.